This T cell receptor (beta chain) was identified in a study of cytomegalovirus exposure and HLA in healthy donors. The study ran its PCR with 60 Vbeta and 13 Jbeta primers. Libraries were prepared by immunoSEQ multiplex PCR; TCRdb keeps only in-frame clonotypes and omits some of them. The sample holds approximately 100,000 clones, about 70% seen once. Trimming took 2 bases from V and 7 from J; bases not matched to a gene: 11. In germline, CDR1 is MNHEY, CDR2 SVGAGI. The CDR3 has 16 residues. Material for sequencing was PBMCs. V usage is TRBV6-5 and J usage is TRBJ1-2; 9 nucleotides line up with TRBD1. This clonotype was sampled from a woman aged 50 to 60 in good health and CMV-seropositive. The CDR3 loop is CASSYLGQGKGSGYTF. The CDR3 DNA reads TGTGCCAGCAGTTACCTAGGACAGGGGAAGGGTTCTGGCTACACCTTC.